There are a few counts of the clone carrying this T cell receptor beta chain. These data belong to a study of blood T cells in healthy people across ages. Combining a sample-barcoded 5' primer with a J-beta primer mix, a second PCR ran for roughly 7 to 12 cycles. Each cDNA was tagged by a template-switch adaptor containing 12 random nucleotides. In TCRdb, the 5' RACE reads were re-called with MiXCR into one record per CDR3 protein. The sample lists roughly 1.5 million distinct CDR3 sequences; roughly 43% were seen once. There are 12 residues in the CDR3. The ends were cut back, 7 bases at V and 4 bases at J, with 13 bases in the middle. Germline-derived CDR1 and CDR2 are DFQATT and SNEGSKA (reference sequence). Russia was home to the donors, healthy Caucasian individuals aged about 6 to 90.

Sequenced: blood. This receptor was identified in a woman between 18 and 30 years old in good health. The chain combines TRBV20-1 with TRBJ2-5; perhaps TRBD1 as D (6 bases). The CDR3 protein is CSGNRAGETQYF. Here the CDR3 DNA reads TGCAGTGGCAACAGGGCGGGAGAGACCCAGTACTTC.